This entry lists 8 T cell receptor beta chains sequenced from one sample in a study of control samples from healthy donors and cancer patients. Generated by immunoSEQ multiplex PCR, the TCRdb table keeps only in-frame clones and is missing some. The sample consists of roughly 20,000 clones, 84% of them appearing once. The sample consisted of PBMCs. These receptors originate from a man aged 60-69 years with colorectal cancer.

V gene TRBV2 combines with J gene TRBJ1-1, with a possible D match to TRBD1 (6 bases). V shed 6 bases and J shed 4 bases, with 21 bases lying between them. This CDR3 is built from 16 residues. Germline CDR1 reads SNHLY; CDR2 reads FYNNEI. CDR3 sequence: CASSATDLQGSTEAFF. CDR3 nucleotides: TGTGCCAGCAGCGCAACGGACCTGCAGGGGTCCACTGAAGCTTTCTTT. The whole variable domain, filled in from reference TRBV2 and TRBJ1-1, reads EPEVTQTPSHQVTQMGQEVILRCVPISNHLYFYWYRQILGQKVEFLVSFYNNEISEKSEIFDDQFSVERPDGSNFTLKIRSTKLEDSAMYFCASSATDLQGSTEAFFGQGTRLTVV.

The CDR3 region is CASSFPPTGGSSTDTQYF. The CDR3 nucleotides are TGTGCCAGCAGTTTCCCTCCGACAGGGGGCTCTAGCACAGATACGCAGTATTTT. The chain links TRBV6-2 or TRBV6-3 to TRBJ2-3; 10 bases line up with TRBD1. This CDR3 region has 18 residues. Germline CDR1 MNHEY, CDR2 SVGEGT. V trimming: 4 bases; J trimming: 0 bases; junction bases outside the gene matches: 10.

The chain has TRBV5-1 and TRBJ2-3; weak D call: TRBD2 (5 bases). The CDR3 runs 16 residues. Germline CDR1 is SGHRS and CDR2 is YFSETQ. V was cut by 1 base and J by 6 bases, with 18 bases left in between. The CDR3 reads CASSLLSLLGSDTQYF. CDR3 DNA sequence: TGCGCCAGCAGCTTGTTGTCTCTATTGGGGAGTGATACGCAGTATTTT.

This clone appeared once. This rearrangement joins TRBV6-5 to TRBJ1-1, with 12 nucleotides matching TRBD1. The CDR3 runs to 14 residues. The J segment lost 1 base and the V segment lost 6 bases, leaving 0 bases of the junction unmatched. Germline CDR1 MNHEY, CDR2 SVGAGI. CDR3 region: CASRGQGANTEAFF. The CDR3 region has the DNA TGTGCCAGCAGGGGACAGGGGGCGAACACTGAAGCTTTCTTT.

The chain couples TRBV5-5 to TRBJ1-6, with D unclear. Germline CDR1 and CDR2: SGHKS and YYEKEE (reference sequence). The length of the CDR3 is 13 residues. V lost 0 bases to trimming and J lost 7 bases, with 5 bases between them. The CDR3 loop is CASSLDGNSPLHF. DNA for the CDR3: TGTGCCAGCAGCTTGGACGGGAATTCACCCCTCCACTTT. The variable domain in full, completed from reference TRBV5-5 and TRBJ1-6, reads DAGVTQSPTHLIKTRGQQVTLRCSPISGHKSVSWYQQVLGQGPQFIFQYYEKEERGRGNFPDRFSARQFPNYSSELNVNALLLGDSALYLCASSLDGNSPLHFGNGTRLTVT.

This chain uses TRBV19 with TRBJ1-2; 9 bases are a match to TRBD1. V lost 5 bases and J lost 3; bases outside the gene matches: 13. The CDR3 runs to 17 residues. CDR1 and CDR2 from the germline V gene are LNHDA and SQIVND (reference sequence). CDR3 nucleotides: TGTGCCAGTAGTGTCCCGGGACAGGGCCCCTCTGACTATGGCTACACCTTC. This gives the protein CASSVPGQGPSDYGYTF.

This clone was counted between two and nine times. The chain joins TRBV21-1 to TRBJ1-1. TRBV21-1 is labeled a pseudogene. This CDR3 has 12 residues. CDR3 region: CASTEGNTEAFF. The CDR3 nucleotides read TGTGCCAGTACGGAAGGGAACACTGAAGCTTTCTTT.

For the CDR3, the DNA is TGTGCCAGCAGCCAGGAAAAACAGGGGCTGGTGACCCAGTACTTC. It is translated as CASSQEKQGLVTQYF. The rearrangement uses TRBV4-2 and TRBJ2-5; TRBD1 matches 7 bases. Germline V gene lookup returns CDR1 LGHNA and CDR2 YNFKEQ. This CDR3 has 15 amino acids. The V gene end was trimmed by 3 bases and the J gene end by 7 bases; junction bases not matched to a gene: 11.